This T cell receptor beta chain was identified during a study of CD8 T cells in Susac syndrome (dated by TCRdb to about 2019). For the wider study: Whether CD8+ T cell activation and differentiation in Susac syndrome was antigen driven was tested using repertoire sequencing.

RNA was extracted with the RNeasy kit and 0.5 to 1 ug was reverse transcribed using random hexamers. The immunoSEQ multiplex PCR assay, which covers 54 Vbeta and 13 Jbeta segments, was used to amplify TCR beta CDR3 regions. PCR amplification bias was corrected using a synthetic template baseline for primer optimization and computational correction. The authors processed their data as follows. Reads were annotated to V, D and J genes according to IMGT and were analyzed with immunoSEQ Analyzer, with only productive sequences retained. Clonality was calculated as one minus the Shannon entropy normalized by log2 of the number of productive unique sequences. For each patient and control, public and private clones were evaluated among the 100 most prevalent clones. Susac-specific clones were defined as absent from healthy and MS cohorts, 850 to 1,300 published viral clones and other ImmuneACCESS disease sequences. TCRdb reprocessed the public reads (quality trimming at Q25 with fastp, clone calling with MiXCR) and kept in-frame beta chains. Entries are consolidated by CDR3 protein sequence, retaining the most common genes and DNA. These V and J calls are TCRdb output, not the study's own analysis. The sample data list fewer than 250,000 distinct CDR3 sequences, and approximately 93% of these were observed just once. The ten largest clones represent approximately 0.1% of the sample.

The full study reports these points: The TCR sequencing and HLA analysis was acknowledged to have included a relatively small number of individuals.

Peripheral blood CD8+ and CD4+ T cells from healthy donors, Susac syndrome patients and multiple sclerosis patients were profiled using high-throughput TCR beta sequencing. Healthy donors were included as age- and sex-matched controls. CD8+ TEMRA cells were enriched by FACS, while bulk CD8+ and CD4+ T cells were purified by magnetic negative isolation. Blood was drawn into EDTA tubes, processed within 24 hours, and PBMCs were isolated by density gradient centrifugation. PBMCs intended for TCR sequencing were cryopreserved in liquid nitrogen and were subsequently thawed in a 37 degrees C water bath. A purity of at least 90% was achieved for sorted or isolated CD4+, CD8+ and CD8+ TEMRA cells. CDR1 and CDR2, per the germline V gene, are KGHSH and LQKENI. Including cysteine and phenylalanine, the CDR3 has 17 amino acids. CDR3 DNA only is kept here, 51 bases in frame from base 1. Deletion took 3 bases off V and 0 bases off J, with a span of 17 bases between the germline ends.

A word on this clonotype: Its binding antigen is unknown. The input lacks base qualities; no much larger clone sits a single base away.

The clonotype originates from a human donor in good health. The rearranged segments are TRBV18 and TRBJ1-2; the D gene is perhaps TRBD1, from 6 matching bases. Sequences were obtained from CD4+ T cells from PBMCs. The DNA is TGTGCCAGCTCACCGGCAGTGACAGGACGAGCTAACTATGGCTACACCTTC. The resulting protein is CASSPAVTGRANYGYTF. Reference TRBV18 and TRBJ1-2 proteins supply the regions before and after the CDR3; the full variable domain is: NAGVMQNPRHLVRRRGQEARLRCSPMKGHSHVYWYRQLPEEGLKFMVYLQKENIIDESGMPKERFSAEFPKEGPSILRIQQVVRGDSAAYFCASSPAVTGRANYGYTFGSGTRLTVV.